This T cell receptor beta chain was captured by sequencing in a study of blood T cell repertoires in COVID-19. The overall study: Material from acute and convalescent COVID-19 was sourced from the United States, Italy and Spain. Sample material is recorded as cDNA or gDNA derived from T cells, B-cell-depleted T cells, or PBMCs.

The CDR3 length is 14 residues. Trimming stripped 10 bases from V and 6 bases from J, with 21 bases between. The germline V gene has CDR1 MNHEY and CDR2 SVGAGI. In the authors' methods: Scientists estimated how many nucleated cells there were by amplifying reference gene primers. The table came from immunoSEQ multiplex PCR; TCRdb's copy has only in-frame clones and leaves some out. Clonal size and the V and J genes are those of that table, whereas D and trimming came from the DNA. The top ten clones hold about 0.26% of a sample with hundreds of thousands of clones, more than 80% of them seen once. This sequence originates from a woman aged 18-29 years with acute or convalescent COVID-19. The gene calls are TRBV6-5 and TRBJ1-2; a possible D gene is TRBD1 (6 bases). The sample was peripheral blood. The CDR3 coding sequence is TGTGCCACCAAAACACCGGGGGGCGGGGATGGCTACACCTTC. Amino acid sequence: CATKTPGGGDGYTF.